This TCR beta chain is from a study of post-analysis software for immune sequencing data. General study findings and limits: TRBV segments more frequent in patients than in controls numbered five and included TRBV5-6, TRBV5-1 and TRBV20-1. Versus controls, multiple sclerosis patients showed significantly lower diversity (normalized Chao1).

Each TCR beta cDNA library carried unique molecular identifiers. In TCRdb, the PCR reads were re-called with MiXCR into one record per CDR3 protein. The data show fewer than 900,000 distinct CDR3 sequences, about 45% seen once. Trimming pared 7 bases from V and 4 bases from J, leaving 10 bases between. CDR3 length: 12 amino acids. A remark on this clonotype: Its specificity is unknown.

The chain uses TRBV12-3 or TRBV12-4 and TRBJ1-1; TRBD1 might be the D (5 bases). The sample comprised blood. This clonotype was obtained from a girl aged 10 to 17 with multiple sclerosis. CDR3 bases: TGTGCCAGCACGGGGACCGGCACTGAAGCTTTCTTT. Translating gives CASTGTGTEAFF.